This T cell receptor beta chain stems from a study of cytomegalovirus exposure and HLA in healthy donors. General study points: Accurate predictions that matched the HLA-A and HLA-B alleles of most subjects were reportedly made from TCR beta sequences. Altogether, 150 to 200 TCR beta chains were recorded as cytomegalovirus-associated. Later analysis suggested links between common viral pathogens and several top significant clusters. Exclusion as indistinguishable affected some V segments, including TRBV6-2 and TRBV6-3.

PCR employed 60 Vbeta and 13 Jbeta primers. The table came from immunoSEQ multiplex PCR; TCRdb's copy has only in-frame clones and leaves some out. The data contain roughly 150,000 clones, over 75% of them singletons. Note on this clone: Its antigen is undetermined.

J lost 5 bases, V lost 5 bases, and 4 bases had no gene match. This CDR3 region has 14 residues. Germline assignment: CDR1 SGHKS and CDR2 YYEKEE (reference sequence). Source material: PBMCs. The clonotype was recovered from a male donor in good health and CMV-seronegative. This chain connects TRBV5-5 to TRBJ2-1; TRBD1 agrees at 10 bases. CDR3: CASRGTGVNNEQFF. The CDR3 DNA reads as TGTGCCAGCAGGGGGACAGGGGTCAACAATGAGCAGTTCTTC.